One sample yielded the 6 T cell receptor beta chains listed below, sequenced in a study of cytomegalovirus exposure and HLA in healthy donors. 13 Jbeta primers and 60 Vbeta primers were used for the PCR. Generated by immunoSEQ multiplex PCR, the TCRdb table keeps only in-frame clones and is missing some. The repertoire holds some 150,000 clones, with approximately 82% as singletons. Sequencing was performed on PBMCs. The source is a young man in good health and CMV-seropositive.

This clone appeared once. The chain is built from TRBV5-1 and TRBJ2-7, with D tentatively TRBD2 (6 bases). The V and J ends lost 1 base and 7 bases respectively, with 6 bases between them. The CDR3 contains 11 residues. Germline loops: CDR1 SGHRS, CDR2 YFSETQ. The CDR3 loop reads CASSLSGEQYF. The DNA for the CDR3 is TGCGCCAGCAGCTTGAGCGGGGAGCAGTACTTC.

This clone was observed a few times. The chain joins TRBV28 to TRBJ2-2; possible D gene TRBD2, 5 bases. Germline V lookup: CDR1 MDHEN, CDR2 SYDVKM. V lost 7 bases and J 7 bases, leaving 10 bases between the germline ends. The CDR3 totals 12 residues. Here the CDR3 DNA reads TGTGCCAGCACCTTCGGAGGCGGGGAGCTGTTTTTT. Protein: CASTFGGGELFF.

CDR3 sequence: CASSQRQATNEKLFF. The CDR3 bases are TGCGCCAGCAGCCAACGACAGGCAACTAATGAAAAACTGTTTTTT. The chain recombines TRBV4-1 with TRBJ1-4; a possible D gene is TRBD1 (6 bases). Trimming removed 2 bases at V and 0 bases at J, with 7 bases between. The CDR3 has 15 residues. Germline V lookup: CDR1 MGHRA, CDR2 YSYEKL.

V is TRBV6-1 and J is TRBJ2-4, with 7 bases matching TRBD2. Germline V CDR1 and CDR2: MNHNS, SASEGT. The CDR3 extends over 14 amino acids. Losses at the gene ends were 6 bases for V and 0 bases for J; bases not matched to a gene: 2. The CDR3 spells CASRGREAKNIQYF. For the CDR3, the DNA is TGTGCCAGCAGGGGGAGGGAAGCCAAAAACATTCAGTACTTC.

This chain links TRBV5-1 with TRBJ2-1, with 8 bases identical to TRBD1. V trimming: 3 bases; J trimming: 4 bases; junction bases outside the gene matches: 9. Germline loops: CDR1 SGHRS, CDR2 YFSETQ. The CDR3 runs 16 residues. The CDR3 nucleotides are TGCGCCAGCAGCTCTTCAGGGGGCAACTTTTACAATGAGCAGTTCTTC. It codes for CASSSSGGNFYNEQFF.

The CDR3 reads CASSRSGGGTDTQYF. Here the CDR3 DNA reads TGCGCCAGCAGCCGTAGCGGGGGGGGAACAGATACGCAGTATTTT. V gene TRBV5-1 combines with J gene TRBJ2-3, with TRBD2 matching over 11 bases. V shed 4 bases, J shed 3 bases, and the junction held 4 bases outside the gene matches. This CDR3 is 15 amino acids long. The germline CDR1 and CDR2 sequences are SGHRS and YFSETQ.